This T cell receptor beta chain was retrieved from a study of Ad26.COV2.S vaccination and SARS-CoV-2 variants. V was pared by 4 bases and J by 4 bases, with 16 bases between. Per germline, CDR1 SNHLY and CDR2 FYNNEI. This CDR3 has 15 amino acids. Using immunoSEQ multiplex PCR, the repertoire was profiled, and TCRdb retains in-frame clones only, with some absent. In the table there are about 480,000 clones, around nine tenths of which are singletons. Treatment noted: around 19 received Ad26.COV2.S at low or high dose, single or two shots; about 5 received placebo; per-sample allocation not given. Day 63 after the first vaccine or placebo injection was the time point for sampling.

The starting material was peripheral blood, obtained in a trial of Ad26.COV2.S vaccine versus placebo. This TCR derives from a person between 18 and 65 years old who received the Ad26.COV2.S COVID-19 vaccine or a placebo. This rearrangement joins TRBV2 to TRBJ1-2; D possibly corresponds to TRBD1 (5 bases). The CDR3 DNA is TGTGCCAGCAGTGCCGAAACCAGGGCACCCTATGGCTACACCTTC. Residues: CASSAETRAPYGYTF.